Each of the 19 T cell receptor beta chains below was sequenced from the same sample in a study of graft-versus-host responses after intestinal transplantation. The antigens these receptors bind are not known. Data came from immunoSEQ multiplex PCR; TCRdb stores just in-frame clones and leaves some out. The table lists about 93,000 clones, 80% to 95% of them singletons, with roughly 0.49% in the top ten. The sequenced sample was unstimulated CD8+ T cells sorted from spleen or lymph node cells, obtained before intestinal transplant. The receptors originated from a human donor who received an intestinal transplant.

The chain couples TRBV19 to TRBJ2-1; 10 bases map to TRBD2. The CDR3 runs to 15 residues. The junction had 5 bases not matched to a gene; V was cut back by 5 bases and J by 4 bases. CDR1 LNHDA and CDR2 SQIVND come from the germline V gene (reference sequence). CDR3: CASSLGLAVYNEQFF. CDR3 DNA: TGTGCCAGTAGTCTCGGACTAGCGGTATACAATGAGCAGTTCTTC.

The chain is built from TRBV12-5 and TRBJ1-1; weak D call: TRBD1 (6 bases). This CDR3 is built from 16 residues. The V gene's germline CDR1 is LGHNT and CDR2 FRNRAP. With 6 bases removed from V and 2 bases from J, the gap between germline ends came to 19 bases. CDR3 residues: CASGPPGQLGNTEAFF. The DNA for the CDR3 is TGTGCTAGTGGCCCCCCCGGACAGCTGGGAAACACTGAAGCTTTCTTT. Full variable domain (rest looked up from reference TRBV12-5 and TRBJ1-1): DARVTQTPRHKVTEMGQEVTMRCQPILGHNTVFWYRQTMMQGLELLAYFRNRAPLDDSGMPKDRFSAEMPDATLATLKIQPSEPRDSAVYFCASGPPGQLGNTEAFFGQGTRLTVV.

The CDR3 coding sequence is TGTGCCAGTAGTTCGGGAGGGCCATACGAGCAGTACTTC. It is translated as CASSSGGPYEQYF. The V gene is TRBV19, the J gene TRBJ2-7, with TRBD2 identical over 8 bases. The V gene's germline CDR1 is LNHDA and CDR2 SQIVND (reference sequence). This CDR3 has 13 residues. The J segment lost 4 bases and the V segment lost 5 bases, leaving 4 bases of the junction unmatched.

The rearrangement uses TRBV4-1 and TRBJ2-7; 7 bases line up with TRBD1. This CDR3 region has 14 residues. Germline CDR1 MGHRA, CDR2 YSYEKL. Unmatched junction bases numbered 2, after V lost 1 base and J lost 2 bases. CDR3: CASSQGTGTYEQYF. DNA for the CDR3: TGCGCCAGCAGCCAAGGGACAGGAACCTACGAGCAGTACTTC.

The chain combines TRBV6-6 with TRBJ1-1, with D hard to call. V lost 7 bases and J 1 base, leaving 7 bases between the germline ends. The CDR3 has 12 amino acids. The germline CDR1 and CDR2 sequences are MNHNY and SVGAGI (reference sequence). The CDR3 coding sequence is TGTGCCAGCACTCCTACGAACACTGAAGCTTTCTTT. Protein: CASTPTNTEAFF.

The genes are TRBV28 and TRBJ2-7, with D perhaps TRBD1 (5 bases). Per the germline V gene, CDR1 is MDHEN and CDR2 is SYDVKM. This CDR3 is built from 12 residues. Trimming took off 7 bases at V and 4 bases at J, with 11 bases between the two ends. CDR3: CASTTPGYEQYF. CDR3 in DNA: TGTGCCAGCACCACCCCAGGGTACGAGCAGTACTTC.

The chain combines TRBV5-1 with TRBJ2-1; 11 bases match TRBD1. V was pared by 1 base and J by 8 bases, with 5 bases of the junction left unmatched. The CDR3 runs to 15 residues. Germline V gene lookup returns CDR1 SGHRS and CDR2 YFSETQ. The CDR3 nucleotides are TGCGCCAGCAGCTTGTGGGGGACAGGGGGGGATGAGCAGTTCTTC. This gives the protein CASSLWGTGGDEQFF.

V usage is TRBV7-3 and J usage is TRBJ1-1; 7 bases are shared with TRBD1. J lost 2 bases, V lost 2 bases, and 11 bases had no gene match. The CDR3 has 17 residues. Germline lookup yields CDR1 SGHTA and CDR2 FQGTGA. Written as DNA, the CDR3 is TGTGCCAGCAGCTTACGGGGCAGGGGGGAACTTAACACTGAAGCTTTCTTT. This encodes CASSLRGRGELNTEAFF. Looking up the rest from reference TRBV7-3 and TRBJ1-1 gives the full variable domain: GAGVSQTPSNKVTEKGKYVELRCDPISGHTALYWYRQSLGQGPEFLIYFQGTGAADDSGLPNDRFFAVRPEGSVSTLKIQRTERGDSAVYLCASSLRGRGELNTEAFFGQGTRLTVV.

This sequence joins TRBV10-1 and TRBJ2-5; 11 bases are shared with TRBD2. The V and J ends lost 0 bases and 2 bases, in that order; junction bases with no gene match: 8. The CDR3 sequence is 18 residues long. Germline V gene data show CDR1 as WNHNN and CDR2 as SYGVQD (reference sequence). CDR3 sequence (DNA): TGCGCCAGCAGTGAGTCCCATGGGACTAGCGGAACGCAAGAGACCCAGTACTTC. It is translated as CASSESHGTSGTQETQYF.

The J gene is TRBJ1-2, the V gene TRBV25-1, with a possible D match to TRBD1 (6 bases). The germline V and J ends were trimmed by 6 bases and 6 bases, with 17 bases remaining between them. This CDR3 contains 14 residues. The germline V gene has CDR1 MGHDK and CDR2 SYGVNS. In nucleotides, the CDR3 is TGTGCCAGCAGCACAGGGTTTCTGTCGGATGGCTACACCTTC. Translated, it gives CASSTGFLSDGYTF.

The rearrangement links TRBV15 to TRBJ1-1; unclear D gene. The CDR3 loop spans 14 amino acids. The germline V and J ends were trimmed by 0 bases and 4 bases, with 9 bases remaining between them. Looked up from germline, CDR1 is LNHNV and CDR2 is YYDKDF (reference sequence). CDR3 residues: CATSREAGPTEAFF. As DNA, the CDR3 is TGTGCCACCAGCAGAGAGGCAGGTCCCACTGAAGCTTTCTTT. The full variable domain, in which reference TRBV15 and TRBJ1-1 provide the parts outside the CDR3, is DAMVIQNPRYQVTQFGKPVTLSCSQTLNHNVMYWYQQKSSQAPKLLFHYYDKDFNNEADTPDNFQSRRPNTSFCFLDIRSPGLGDTAMYLCATSREAGPTEAFFGQGTRLTVV.

This clone was observed a handful of times. The V call is TRBV4-3, the J call TRBJ1-3; D remains ambiguous. CDR1 and CDR2 (germline): LGHNA, YSLEER. V was trimmed by 0 bases and J by 4 bases, leaving 16 bases between them. The CDR3 is 17 residues long. The CDR3 DNA is TGCGCCAGCAGCCAAGATCAGGATTTCGCTCGAGGAAACACCATATATTTT. Its protein product is CASSQDQDFARGNTIYF.

This clone was picked up one time. J is TRBJ2-7 and V is TRBV4-3; perhaps TRBD1 as D (6 bases). V was pared by 0 bases and J by 3 bases, with 12 bases between. This CDR3 has 15 residues. Germline CDR1 reads LGHNA; CDR2 reads YSLEER. The CDR3 protein is CASSQERTANYEQYF. The CDR3, as DNA: TGCGCCAGCAGCCAAGAAAGGACAGCTAACTACGAGCAGTACTTC.

This chain joins TRBV4-1 and TRBJ2-5, with 8 bases fitting TRBD1. Germline loops: CDR1 MGHRA, CDR2 YSYEKL. The CDR3 runs to 16 residues. V was clipped by 4 bases and J by 5 bases; unmatched bases: 12. The CDR3 sequence is CASSLVDEDRAETQYF. DNA of the CDR3: TGCGCCAGCAGCCTCGTGGACGAGGACAGGGCGGAGACCCAGTACTTC.

The J gene is TRBJ2-7, the V gene TRBV25-1; D call uncertain. Trimming took off 3 bases at V and 5 bases at J, with 14 bases between the two ends. Looked up from germline, CDR1 is MGHDK and CDR2 is SYGVNS. This CDR3 has 14 amino acids. The CDR3 DNA sequence: TGTGCCAGCAGTGAGTCATCAAATTTCCACGAGCAGTACTTC. It encodes CASSESSNFHEQYF.

The gene calls are TRBV4-1 and TRBJ1-3; unclear D gene. V lost 0 bases and J lost 2, with 11 bases in between. CDR1 is MGHRA and CDR2 is YSYEKL in the germline V gene. The CDR3 has 16 residues. The DNA of the CDR3 is TGCGCCAGCAGCCAAGATCCGCAGTTCCCTGGAAACACCATATATTTT. It is translated as CASSQDPQFPGNTIYF.

The chain combines TRBV2 with TRBJ2-7; 8 positions match TRBD1. Germline values: CDR1 SNHLY, CDR2 FYNNEI. The ends lost 6 bases at V and 2 bases at J; junction bases unmatched: 6. The CDR3 consists of 14 residues. CDR3: CASSPGQEAYEQYF. In DNA, the CDR3 is TGTGCCAGCAGCCCGGGACAGGAGGCCTACGAGCAGTACTTC.

CDR3 nucleotide sequence: TGTGCCTGGAGCTTCTGGGCGCGGGGCACTGAAGCTTTCTTT. It specifies CAWSFWARGTEAFF. J is TRBJ1-1 and V is TRBV30; D not certain. The V end was cut by 3 bases, the J end by 4 bases, with 15 bases between. In germline, CDR1 is GTSNPN, CDR2 SVGIG (reference sequence). This CDR3 is 14 amino acids long.

The rearrangement links TRBV5-1 to TRBJ2-7; D may be TRBD2 (5 bases). Between the trimmed V and J ends, which lost 0 bases and 3 bases, there was a span of 7 bases. Germline CDR1 and CDR2: SGHRS and YFSETQ. CDR3 length: 13 amino acids. This CDR3 reads CASSLAGIYEQYF. The CDR3 DNA sequence: TGCGCCAGCAGCTTGGCGGGAATCTACGAGCAGTACTTC.